The 19 T cell receptor beta chains in this list originate from one sample, sequenced in a study of control samples from healthy donors and cancer patients. Measured with immunoSEQ multiplex PCR; TCRdb has only the in-frame clones, and not every one. Here the sample spans about 65,000 clones, less than 95% being singletons. Input material: PBMCs. The receptors derive from a woman aged 50 to 60 with colorectal cancer.

The rearrangement links TRBV27 to TRBJ2-5, with 7 bases matching TRBD2. V shed 5 bases, J shed 7 bases, and the junction held 7 bases outside the gene matches. CDR3 length: 13 residues. Per the germline V gene, CDR1 is MNHEY and CDR2 is SMNVEV (reference sequence). CDR3 sequence: CASSAAGVGTQYF. The CDR3 region has the DNA TGTGCCAGCAGTGCGGCGGGAGTGGGGACCCAGTACTTC.

This clone has only one observation. This chain uses TRBV24-1 with TRBJ2-1; D possibly corresponds to TRBD1 (6 bases). Germline V gene data show CDR1 as KGHDR and CDR2 as SFDVKD. The germline V and J ends were trimmed by 4 bases and 8 bases, with 14 bases remaining between them. This CDR3 comprises 14 residues. The CDR3 is CATSESGDIDEQFF. For the CDR3, the DNA is TGTGCCACCAGTGAATCCGGGGACATCGATGAGCAGTTCTTC.

This chain connects TRBV30 to TRBJ2-1; 7 bases agree with TRBD1. J lost 9 bases, V lost 3 bases, and 5 bases had no gene match. Germline V gene data show CDR1 as GTSNPN and CDR2 as SVGIG (reference sequence). CDR3 size: 12 residues. Written as DNA, the CDR3 is TGTGCCTGGAGGGCTAAGGGGGCTGAGCAGTTCTTC. Protein: CAWRAKGAEQFF.

The V call is TRBV19, the J call TRBJ1-1, with TRBD1 identical over 7 bases. Germline assignment: CDR1 LNHDA and CDR2 SQIVND (reference sequence). Trimming took 6 bases from V and 2 from J; bases not matched to a gene: 9. The CDR3 has 15 residues. The CDR3 spells CASRTGQMGNTEAFF. CDR3 bases: TGTGCCAGTAGAACGGGACAGATGGGAAACACTGAAGCTTTCTTT.

V and J are TRBV7-9 and TRBJ2-2; TRBD1 matches at 8 bases. The CDR3 totals 13 residues. V shed 10 bases, J shed 1 base, and the junction held 2 bases outside the gene matches. The germline V gene has CDR1 SEHNR and CDR2 FQNEAQ (reference sequence). CDR3 loop: CATGTGNTGELFF. For the CDR3, the DNA is TGTGCCACCGGGACAGGGAACACCGGGGAGCTGTTTTTT.

This clone has just one count. This chain links TRBV28 with TRBJ2-3; D possibly corresponds to TRBD1 (6 bases). The CDR3 sequence is 15 residues long. V lost 5 bases and J lost 9, with 21 bases in between. CDR1 and CDR2 from the germline V gene are MDHEN and SYDVKM. This CDR3 is CASSPGTPVHHTQYF. CDR3 in DNA: TGTGCCAGCAGTCCGGGGACACCAGTCCACCACACGCAGTATTTT. Combining the CDR3 with reference TRBV28 and TRBJ2-3 gives the whole variable domain DVKVTQSSRYLVKRTGEKVFLECVQDMDHENMFWYRQDPGLGLRLIYFSYDVKMKEKGDIPEGYSVSREKKERFSLILESASTNQTSMYLCASSPGTPVHHTQYFGPGTRLTVL.

The chain has TRBV15 and TRBJ2-7, with 8 positions matching TRBD2. The germline V gene encodes CDR1 LNHNV and CDR2 YYDKDF (reference sequence). The V segment lost 3 bases and the J segment 9 bases; nucleotides outside the gene matches: 7. This CDR3 comprises 13 residues. CDR3: CATSSGTRSPQYF. The CDR3 DNA is TGTGCCACCAGCAGCGGGACTAGGTCACCGCAGTACTTC.

This chain uses TRBV5-5 with TRBJ1-5; 8 nucleotides match TRBD1. Germline trimming cut 3 bases from V and 8 bases from J; bases unmatched to any gene: 7. The CDR3 is made up of 14 amino acids. Germline-derived CDR1 and CDR2 are SGHKS and YYEKEE (reference sequence). CDR3 sequence: CASSSGQGVEPQHF. Written as DNA, the CDR3 is TGTGCCAGCAGCTCTGGACAGGGAGTTGAGCCCCAGCATTTT.

V and J are TRBV11-2 and TRBJ2-7; possibly TRBD1 or TRBD2 for D (5 bases each). Trimming removed 6 bases at V and 0 bases at J, with 12 bases between. CDR3 length equals 14 residues. From germline, CDR1 is SGHAT and CDR2 FQNNGV. Here the CDR3 reads CASSWDRLSYEQYF. The CDR3 DNA follows: TGTGCCAGCAGTTGGGACCGGCTCTCCTACGAGCAGTACTTC. Drawing the rest from reference TRBV11-2 and TRBJ2-7, the complete variable domain is EAGVAQSPRYKIIEKRQSVAFWCNPISGHATLYWYQQILGQGPKLLIQFQNNGVVDDSQLPKDRFSAERLKGVDSTLKIQPAKLEDSAVYLCASSWDRLSYEQYFGPGTRLTVT.

This chain connects TRBV2 to TRBJ2-2; 11 nucleotides align to TRBD2. Trimming took 7 bases from V and 2 from J; bases not matched to a gene: 9. Germline CDR1 is SNHLY and CDR2 is FYNNEI. This CDR3 comprises 17 residues. CDR3 sequence (DNA): TGTGCCAGCACAGGGGGGACTAGCGGATATAACACCGGGGAGCTGTTTTTT. Amino acid sequence: CASTGGTSGYNTGELFF.

J is TRBJ2-7 and V is TRBV28; weak D call: TRBD1 (6 bases). This CDR3 contains 17 residues. Per germline, CDR1 MDHEN and CDR2 SYDVKM. Trimming shortened V by 7 bases and J by 1 base, and 23 bases separated the two germline ends. CDR3 amino acids: CASTSLWGTDRSYEQYF. In DNA form, the CDR3 reads TGTGCCAGCACCAGTTTATGGGGAACGGACAGATCCTACGAGCAGTACTTC.

This clone came up once. The CDR3 DNA sequence: TGCGCCAGCAAGGGCAGCACTGAAGCTTTCTTT. It encodes CASKGSTEAFF. The chain is built from TRBV5-1 and TRBJ1-1; D remains ambiguous. The CDR3 length is 11 residues. V lost 6 bases, J lost 4 bases, and 7 bases lay in between. CDR1 SGHRS and CDR2 YFSETQ come from the germline V gene.

Points on this clone: Other DNA sequences from this sample encode an identical CDR3 as well. V usage is TRBV19 and J usage is TRBJ1-2, with a weak D call TRBD1 (6 bases). Looked up from germline, CDR1 is LNHDA and CDR2 is SQIVND (reference sequence). The length of the CDR3 is 10 residues. The V end was cut by 7 bases, the J end by 8 bases, with 8 bases between. The CDR3 region is CASNDRGYTF. The CDR3 DNA reads TGTGCCAGTAATGACAGGGGCTACACCTTC.

This clone was observed a single time. The rearrangement links TRBV10-3 to TRBJ2-2; no reliable D call. The CDR3 loop spans 14 amino acids. The germline gives CDR1 ENHRY, CDR2 SYGVKD. The chain's CDR3 is CAHTSVGNTGELFF. In nucleotides, the CDR3 is TGTGCACACACCTCCGTCGGGAACACCGGGGAGCTGTTTTTT.

V usage is TRBV5-8 and J usage is TRBJ2-1; a weak D match, TRBD2 (6 bases). With 5 bases removed from V and 0 bases from J, the gap between germline ends came to 15 bases. This CDR3 is 16 amino acids long. Germline values: CDR1 SGHTS, CDR2 YDEGEE. Here the CDR3 reads CASSTGLGGSYNEQFF. The CDR3 nucleotides read TGTGCCAGCAGTACAGGCCTGGGGGGCTCCTACAATGAGCAGTTCTTC.

The gene calls are TRBV12-2 and TRBJ1-2. TRBV12-2 is deemed a pseudogene. The CDR3 contains 16 residues. Here the CDR3 reads CASRFGSARTTYGYTF. The DNA of the CDR3 is TGTGCAAGTCGCTTTGGGTCTGCCAGAACCACTTATGGCTACACCTTC.

The CDR3 sequence: CASSLVAGMETQYF. DNA of the CDR3: TGCGCCAGCAGCCTCGTAGCGGGGATGGAGACCCAGTACTTC. The chain couples TRBV5-1 to TRBJ2-5, with TRBD2 identical over 8 bases. CDR3 length equals 14 residues. Germline CDR1 SGHRS, CDR2 YFSETQ. J was trimmed by 5 bases and V by 4 bases; bases with no gene match: 7.

The chain combines TRBV6-5 with TRBJ2-7, with 7 bases matching TRBD1. Germline lookup yields CDR1 MNHEY and CDR2 SVGAGI. The CDR3 loop spans 12 amino acids. V dropped 11 bases and J dropped 4; count of bases not matched to a gene: 8. CDR3: CAVTGDRYEQYF. The CDR3 region has the DNA TGTGCCGTAACAGGGGATCGTTACGAGCAGTACTTC.

The V gene is TRBV6-1, the J gene TRBJ2-7, with a possible D match to TRBD2 (5 bases). The CDR3 has 17 residues. Trimming stripped 3 bases from V and 7 bases from J, with 25 bases between. From germline, CDR1 is MNHNS and CDR2 SASEGT. The CDR3 bases are TGTGCCAGCAGTGAGGGCCGATCCGTAGCGAGGTACGTGGAGCAGTACTTC. This codes for CASSEGRSVARYVEQYF.